Below, 2 T cell receptor beta chains from the same sample are listed, as sequenced in a study of shared clonotypes between healthy human individuals. TCRdb's copy holds only in-frame clones and misses some; the assay was immunoSEQ multiplex PCR. The table lists over 2 million clones, under 95% of them singletons. The sample taken for sequencing was naive CD4+ T cells from PBMCs. Subset defined: CD45RA+ positively selected. The receptors were gathered from a young man in good health. Some clones in this sample may be carry-over from other donors' samples.

This clone was observed a handful of times. The chain carries TRBV30 and TRBJ1-4, with 7 bases aligning to TRBD1. V dropped 1 base and J dropped 5; count of bases not matched to a gene: 1. Germline assignment: CDR1 GTSNPN and CDR2 SVGIG (reference sequence). The CDR3 totals 13 residues. The CDR3 nucleotides are TGTGCCTGGAGTGGGGACAGAAATGAAAAACTGTTTTTT. Its protein product is CAWSGDRNEKLFF.

The CDR3 spells CASSLIRGLGNTIYF. The CDR3 DNA reads TGTGCCAGCAGTTTAATTCGGGGCCTCGGAAACACCATATATTTT. The chain joins TRBV28 to TRBJ1-3; a possible D gene is TRBD1 (5 bases). The germline V gene has CDR1 MDHEN and CDR2 SYDVKM. The V and J ends lost 2 bases and 4 bases respectively, with 12 bases between them. The CDR3 consists of 15 residues.